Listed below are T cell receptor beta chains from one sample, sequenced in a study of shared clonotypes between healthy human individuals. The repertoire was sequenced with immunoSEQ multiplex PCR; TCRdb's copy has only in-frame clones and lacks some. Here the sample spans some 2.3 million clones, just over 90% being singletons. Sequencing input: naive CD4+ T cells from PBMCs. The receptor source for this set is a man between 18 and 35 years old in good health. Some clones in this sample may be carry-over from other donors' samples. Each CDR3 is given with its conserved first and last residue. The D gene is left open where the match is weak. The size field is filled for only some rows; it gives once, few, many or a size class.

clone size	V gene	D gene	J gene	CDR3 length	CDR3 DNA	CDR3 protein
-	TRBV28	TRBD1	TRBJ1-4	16	TGTGCCAGCAGTTTATCCCTGGGACAGGGGGATGAAAAACTGTTTTTT	CASSLSLGQGDEKLFF
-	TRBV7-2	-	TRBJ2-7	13	TGTGCCAGCAGCTTAGGGTCCTCACGCGAGCAGTACTTC	CASSLGSSREQYF
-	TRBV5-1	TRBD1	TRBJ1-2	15	TGCGCCAGCAGGACACAGGCGACAGGGGGCTATGGCTACACCTTC	CASRTQATGGYGYTF
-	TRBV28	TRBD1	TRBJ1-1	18	TGTGCCAGCAGTTCCACAGGGGGCCCCCGTGGGGGGAACACTGAAGCTTTCTTT	CASSSTGGPRGGNTEAFF
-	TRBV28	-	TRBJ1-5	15	TGTGCCAGCAGTTCACCACTCGACGGTCTCCGGCCCCAGCATTTT	CASSSPLDGLRPQHF
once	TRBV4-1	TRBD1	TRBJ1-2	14	TGCGCCAGCAGCCAAGCGGACAGGGACTATGGCTACACCTTC	CASSQADRDYGYTF
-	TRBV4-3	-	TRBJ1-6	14	TGCGCCAGCAGGCAAGGCCTTGGGGGTTCACCCCTCCACTTT	CASRQGLGGSPLHF
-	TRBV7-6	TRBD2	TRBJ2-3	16	TGTGCCAGCAGCCTACTAGCGGGAGGGCTGGCAGATACGCAGTATTTT	CASSLLAGGLADTQYF
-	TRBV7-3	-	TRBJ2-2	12	TGTGCCAGCAGCTTAAGTCCCGGGGAGCTGTTTTTT	CASSLSPGELFF
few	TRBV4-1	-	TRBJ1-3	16	TGCGCCAGCAGCCATGGGACTGCTAACTCTGGAAACACCATATATTTT	CASSHGTANSGNTIYF
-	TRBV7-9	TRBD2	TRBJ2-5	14	TGTGCCAGCAGCAAACTAGCGGGAAAGGAGACCCAGTACTTC	CASSKLAGKETQYF
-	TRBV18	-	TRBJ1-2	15	TGTGCCAGCTCACCAGTTGGGAGTGAGAACTATGGCTACACCTTC	CASSPVGSENYGYTF
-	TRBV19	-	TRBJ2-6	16	TGTGCCAGTAGATACGGCGTGAACTCTGGGGCCAACGTCCTGACTTTC	CASRYGVNSGANVLTF
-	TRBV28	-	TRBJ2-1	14	TGTGCCAGCAGTGGCCAGGGAGGCCTCAATGAGCAGTTCTTC	CASSGQGGLNEQFF
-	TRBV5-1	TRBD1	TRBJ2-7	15	TGCGCCAGCAGCTGGGGGGCGGGACAGGGCTACGAGCAGTACTTC	CASSWGAGQGYEQYF
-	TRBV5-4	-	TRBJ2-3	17	TGTGCCAGCAGCGATGTTTCGAGGACGCGTAGCACAGATACGCAGTATTTT	CASSDVSRTRSTDTQYF
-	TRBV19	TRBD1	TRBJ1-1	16	TGTGCCAGTAGCAATCAGAACAGGGGCGGGGGCACTGAAGCTTTCTTT	CASSNQNRGGGTEAFF
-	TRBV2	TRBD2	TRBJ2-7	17	TGTGCCAGCAGTGGAGGGACTAGCGGGAGATTGGGCCGCGAGCAGTACTTC	CASSGGTSGRLGREQYF
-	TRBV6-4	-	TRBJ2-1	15	TGTGCCAGCAGTGACCGGGGGGCGCTGTTCAATGAGCAGTTCTTC	CASSDRGALFNEQFF
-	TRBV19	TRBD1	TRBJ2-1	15	TGTGCCAGTAGGCCAACCGGGACAGGGATACATGAGCAGTTCTTC	CASRPTGTGIHEQFF
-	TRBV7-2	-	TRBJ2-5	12	TGTGCCAGCAGCCCAAGACAAGAGACCCAGTACTTC	CASSPRQETQYF
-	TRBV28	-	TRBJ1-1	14	TGTGCCAGCAGCCCACCCCACCGGGGAACTCAAGCTTTCTTT	CASSPPHRGTQAFF
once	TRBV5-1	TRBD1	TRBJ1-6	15	TGCGCCAGCAGCACTAGGACAGGGCCGGACTCACCCCTCCACTTT	CASSTRTGPDSPLHF
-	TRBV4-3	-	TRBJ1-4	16	TGCGCCAGCAGCCAAGATCTCGGGGGAAGAGGGGAAAAACTGTTTTTT	CASSQDLGGRGEKLFF
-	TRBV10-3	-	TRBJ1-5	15	TGTGCCATCAGTGAGTCGATTGTGGGGAATCAGCCCCAGCATTTT	CAISESIVGNQPQHF
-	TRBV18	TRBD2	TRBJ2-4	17	TGTGCCAGCTCACCATTAAGCGGGGGGCTAGCCAAAAACATTCAGTACTTC	CASSPLSGGLAKNIQYF
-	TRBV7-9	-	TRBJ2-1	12	TGTGCCAGCAGCTTCGCCAGGGGTGAGCAGTTCTTC	CASSFARGEQFF
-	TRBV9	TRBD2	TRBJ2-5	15	TGTGCCAGCAGCGGCGCGGGGACTAGCGTGGAGACCCAGTACTTC	CASSGAGTSVETQYF
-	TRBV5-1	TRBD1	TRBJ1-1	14	TGCGCCAGCAGCTTGGAAGGGTCCGGACAGGGGGCTTTCTTT	CASSLEGSGQGAFF
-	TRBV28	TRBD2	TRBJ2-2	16	TGTGCCAGCAGTCCCCATGGCCAGGGAGGGTCCGGGGAGCTGTTTTTT	CASSPHGQGGSGELFF
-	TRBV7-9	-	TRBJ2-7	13	TGTGCCAGCAGCTTCTCTGGGGTCTACGAGCAGTACTTC	CASSFSGVYEQYF
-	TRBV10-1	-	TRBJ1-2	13	TGCGCCAGCAGCGCCGGGACAAACTATGGCTACACCTTC	CASSAGTNYGYTF
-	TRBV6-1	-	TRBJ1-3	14	TGTGCCAGCAGTGAATTGAGCTCTGGAAACACCATATATTTT	CASSELSSGNTIYF
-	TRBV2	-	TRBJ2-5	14	TGTGCCAGCAGTGAGAACGGAGACCAAGAGACCCAGTACTTC	CASSENGDQETQYF
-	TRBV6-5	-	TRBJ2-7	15	TGTGCCAGCAGTTCCCTAACCGGGTGGGCATACGAGCAGTACTTC	CASSSLTGWAYEQYF
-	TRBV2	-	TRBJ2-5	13	TGTGCCAGCAGGGGGTGGGTACAAGAGACCCAGTACTTC	CASRGWVQETQYF
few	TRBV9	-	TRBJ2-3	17	TGTGCCAGCAGCGTCTCCCCCGGGGTGTTTGGCACAGATACGCAGTATTTT	CASSVSPGVFGTDTQYF
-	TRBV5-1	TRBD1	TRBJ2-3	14	TGCGCCAGCAGGGAAGGGACAGAAGGGGATACGCAGTATTTT	CASREGTEGDTQYF
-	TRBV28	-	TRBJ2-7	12	TGTGCCAGCAGCAGGGACAACTACGAGCAGTACTTC	CASSRDNYEQYF
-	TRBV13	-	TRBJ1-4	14	TGTGCCAGCAGCTTAGGGGAGAGGAATGAAAAACTGTTTTTT	CASSLGERNEKLFF
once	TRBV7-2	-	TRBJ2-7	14	TGTGCCAGCAGCTTGTCCCCTATGGCCTACGAGCAGTACTTC	CASSLSPMAYEQYF
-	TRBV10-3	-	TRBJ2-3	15	TGTGCCATCAGTGAAACTAGCTTAAGCACAGATACGCAGTATTTT	CAISETSLSTDTQYF
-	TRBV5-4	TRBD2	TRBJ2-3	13	TGTGCCAGCAGCCGGGGGGAGCCAGATACGCAGTATTTT	CASSRGEPDTQYF
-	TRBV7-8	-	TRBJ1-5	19	TGTGCCAGCAGCTTAGCTAGTGGTGGTCGGGGAGGACGCAATCAGCCCCAGCATTTT	CASSLASGGRGGRNQPQHF
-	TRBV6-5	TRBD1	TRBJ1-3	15	TGTGCCAGCAGTTACTCAGGGGGCCCTGGAAACACCATATATTTT	CASSYSGGPGNTIYF
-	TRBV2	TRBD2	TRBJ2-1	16	TGTGCCAGCAGTGGAACTCTAGCGGCCTCCTACAATGAGCAGTTCTTC	CASSGTLAASYNEQFF
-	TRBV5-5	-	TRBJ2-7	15	TGTGCCAGCAGCTTCCCGCCAAGGGGTAAGGACGAGCAGTACTTC	CASSFPPRGKDEQYF
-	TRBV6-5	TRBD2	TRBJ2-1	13	TGTGCCAGTAGCGGGAGGGTAGGCAATGAGCAGTTCTTC	CASSGRVGNEQFF
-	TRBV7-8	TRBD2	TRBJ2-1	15	TGTGCCAGCAGCTTTTATGCTAGCGGGGACAATGAGCAGTTCTTC	CASSFYASGDNEQFF
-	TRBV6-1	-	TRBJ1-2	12	TGTGCCAGCAGGCCCGGGGGGAATGGCTACACCTTC	CASRPGGNGYTF
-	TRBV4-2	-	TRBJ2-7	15	TGTGCCAGCAGCCAACCGGGGACGCCCCCAGTGAAGCAGTACTTC	CASSQPGTPPVKQYF
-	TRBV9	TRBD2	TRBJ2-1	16	TGTGCCAGCAGCGAGCGGACTAGCGGAGCTTACAATGAGCAGTTCTTC	CASSERTSGAYNEQFF
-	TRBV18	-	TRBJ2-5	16	TGTGCCAGCTCACCACTGGGGGGAGGATTCCAAGAGACCCAGTACTTC	CASSPLGGGFQETQYF
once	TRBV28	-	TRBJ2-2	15	TGTGCCAGCAGTTTATACCGAGGGAACACCGGGGAGCTGTTTTTT	CASSLYRGNTGELFF
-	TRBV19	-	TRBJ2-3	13	TGTGCCAGTATGCCCGAGTACACAGATACGCAGTATTTT	CASMPEYTDTQYF